This entry concerns a single T cell receptor (beta chain). The antigen is not known. TCRdb keeps only in-frame clones here, not all; method: immunoSEQ multiplex PCR. The sample lists millions of clones, about 95% occurring once. The entry originates in a study of shared clonotypes between healthy human individuals. Trimming pared 7 bases from V and 7 bases from J, leaving 2 bases between. Germline assignment: CDR1 WNHNN and CDR2 SYGVQD (reference sequence). This CDR3 is built from 9 residues. The naive CD8 population came from CD45RO-negative cells selected for CCR7, without terminally differentiated effector memory CD45RA+ cells. Study outcomes and limitations: Shared clonotypes: approximately 5.3% naive CD4, around 3.7% naive CD8, about 2.2% memory CD4, over 0.3% memory CD8. Rarefaction gave evidence that sorted-subset sequencing remained incomplete despite large depth. Clonotype sharing among donors likely depends on sequencing depth.

The receptor was derived from a man aged 18 to 35 in good health. The chain is built from TRBV10-1 and TRBJ2-1; D is uncertain. Sequencing was carried out using naive CD8+ T cells sorted from blood. The CDR3 DNA is TGCGCCAGCATGAATGAGCAGTTCTTC. It specifies CASMNEQFF.